This T cell receptor beta chain is drawn from a study of early T cells in non-severe SARS-CoV-2 infection. Study-level results: Using VDJdb, the matching emphasized anti-spike CD8 responses while missing private and CD4 specificities.

Unique molecular identifiers were added to individual cDNA molecules. TCRdb fed the 5' RACE reads into MiXCR, producing one record per CDR3 protein. The sample records fewer than 75,000 distinct CDR3 sequences, about 17% being singletons. The CDR3 has 17 amino acids. Germline V CDR1 and CDR2: LGHNA, YSLEER. Deletions cut 2 bases from V and 3 bases from J, with 14 bases between. Worth noting for this clonotype: The antigen remains undetermined.

Material: whole blood, obtained at baseline. This TCR was recovered from an adult who was a healthcare worker with PCR-confirmed SARS-CoV-2 infection or an uninfected control (not recorded which). The rearrangement joins TRBV4-3 to TRBJ2-6; a weak D match, TRBD2 (7 bases). This CDR3 reads CASSQSRGARGANVLTF. CDR3 DNA sequence: TGCGCCAGCAGCCAAAGCCGGGGGGCGCGTGGGGCCAACGTCCTGACTTTC.